This T cell receptor beta chain was recorded in a study of cytomegalovirus exposure and HLA in healthy donors. The V gene end was trimmed by 6 bases and the J gene end by 2 bases; junction bases not matched to a gene: 6. The germline gives CDR1 SGHVS, CDR2 FQNEAQ. The CDR3 is 15 amino acids. The PCR contained 60 Vbeta and 13 Jbeta primers. The method was immunoSEQ multiplex PCR; TCRdb's version includes in-frame clones alone and lacks a portion of them. The sample shows about 98,000 clones, about two thirds of them seen only once. Donors showed nominal health when sampled, although they likely had unrecorded immune exposures.

The sequencing input was PBMCs. This TCR derives from a man in his fifties in good health and CMV-seronegative. This sequence joins TRBV7-8 and TRBJ2-1; 8 bases fit TRBD1. Here the CDR3 reads CASRHRQGTYNEQFF. Here the CDR3 DNA reads TGTGCCAGCAGACACAGACAGGGGACCTACAATGAGCAGTTCTTC.